This T cell receptor (beta chain) was identified during a study of siplizumab effects on memory and regulatory T cells. With 3 bases clipped from V and 5 bases from J, the junction kept 7 bases outside the gene matches. Germline CDR1 SGHNT, CDR2 YENEEA. The CDR3 length is 16 residues. A word on this clone: Its antigen is unidentified.

Findings and limits, study-wide: Roughly 80-97% of proliferating clones (CD4+ or CD8+) could not be assigned a naive or memory phenotype. Alloreactive sequences traceable to unstimulated CD4+ memory cells declined significantly under siplizumab.

Sequencing used immunoSEQ multiplex PCR; TCRdb keeps in-frame clones, though not all of them. The repertoire includes about 120,000 clones, around 94% of them detected once, and around 1.7% sits in the top ten. Specimen: non-Treg CD4+ T cells sorted from blood. The chain links TRBV11-3 to TRBJ2-5, with 12 bases fitting TRBD2. The receptor was isolated from a human donor in good health. As DNA, the CDR3 is TGTGCCAGCAGCTTCGGGACTAGCGGGCTGGGGGAGACCCAGTACTTC. This sequence encodes CASSFGTSGLGETQYF.